Shown below are 22 T cell receptor beta chains from a single sample sequenced in a study of blood T cell repertoires in COVID-19. Sequencing used immunoSEQ multiplex PCR; TCRdb keeps in-frame clones, though not all of them. The data show tens of thousands of clones, about 80% seen once. The sequenced sample was peripheral blood. The receptor source for this set is a human donor in a cohort sampled during active COVID-19.

The rearrangement links TRBV27 to TRBJ2-7; 8 positions match TRBD1. The CDR3 runs to 14 residues. V lost 1 base, J lost 3 bases, and 2 bases stayed unmatched. Germline-derived CDR1 and CDR2 are MNHEY and SMNVEV (reference sequence). CDR3 DNA sequence: TGTGCCAGCAGTTTATTACAGGGGGTCTACGAGCAGTACTTC. Translating it yields CASSLLQGVYEQYF.

This chain joins TRBV11-3 and TRBJ1-4; D might be TRBD1 (6 bases). V was shortened by 7 bases and J by 4 bases, with 22 bases between the two germline ends. This CDR3 has 17 amino acids. Germline loops: CDR1 SGHNT, CDR2 YENEEA. DNA for the CDR3: TGTGCCAGCATCCATCCCCCCGGGACACCCAATAATGAAAAACTGTTTTTT. Translating it yields CASIHPPGTPNNEKLFF.

The CDR3 loop is CASSIYRGQARSYGYTF. The DNA of the CDR3 is TGTGCCAGCAGCATCTATCGAGGACAGGCAAGAAGCTATGGCTACACCTTC. The V gene is TRBV5-6, the J gene TRBJ1-2; 7 bases match TRBD1. Germline CDR1 and CDR2: SGHDT and YYEEEE. Unmatched junction bases numbered 16, after V lost 4 bases and J lost 4 bases. This CDR3 contains 17 residues. The whole variable domain, remainder taken from reference TRBV5-6 and TRBJ1-2, is DAGVTQSPTHLIKTRGQQVTLRCSPKSGHDTVSWYQQALGQGPQFIFQYYEEEERQRGNFPDRFSGHQFPNYSSELNVNALLLGDSALYLCASSIYRGQARSYGYTFGSGTRLTVV.

The chain uses TRBV7-6 and TRBJ2-7; TRBD2 agrees at 7 bases. The CDR3 has 13 amino acids. Per the germline V gene, CDR1 is SGHVS and CDR2 is FNYEAQ. The ends lost 8 bases at V and 4 bases at J; junction bases unmatched: 8. The CDR3 protein is CASGGGGGYEQYF. The DNA for the CDR3 is TGTGCCAGCGGTGGCGGGGGAGGTTACGAGCAGTACTTC.

The chain joins TRBV6-5 to TRBJ2-5; 10 bases map to TRBD1. This CDR3 has 15 residues. After removal of 5 bases from V and 0 bases from J, the junction contained 3 bases not matched to a gene. Germline CDR1 is MNHEY and CDR2 is SVGAGI. CDR3: CASSPGQGYQETQYF. The CDR3 DNA reads as TGTGCCAGCAGTCCGGGACAGGGGTACCAAGAGACCCAGTACTTC.

The chain has TRBV5-6 and TRBJ2-1; no firm D call. Per germline, CDR1 SGHDT and CDR2 YYEEEE. The length of the CDR3 is 11 residues. Trimming took off 3 bases at V and 4 bases at J, with 2 bases between the two ends. The DNA of the CDR3 is TGTGCCAGCAGCTCATACAATGAGCAGTTCTTC. Translated: CASSSYNEQFF. The variable domain in full, with the rest retrieved from reference TRBV5-6 and TRBJ2-1, is DAGVTQSPTHLIKTRGQQVTLRCSPKSGHDTVSWYQQALGQGPQFIFQYYEEEERQRGNFPDRFSGHQFPNYSSELNVNALLLGDSALYLCASSSYNEQFFGPGTRLTVL.

The V gene is TRBV4-3, the J gene TRBJ2-3; 8 nucleotides align to TRBD2. Germline CDR1 and CDR2: LGHNA and YSLEER. This CDR3 is built from 15 residues. The J segment lost 6 bases and the V segment lost 1 base, leaving 6 bases of the junction unmatched. The CDR3 DNA is TGCGCCAGCAGCCAAGGTTCGGGGGGGTGGGATACGCAGTATTTT. Translated: CASSQGSGGWDTQYF.

The gene calls are TRBV3-1 (or the pseudogene TRBV3-2) and TRBJ2-1; TRBD2 is a possible D gene (7 bases). This CDR3 spans 16 amino acids. CDR1 is LGHDT, CDR2 YNNKEL, per germline (reference sequence). V lost 2 bases, J lost 3 bases, and 14 bases lay in between. The CDR3 is CASSQSRGASYNEQFF. Written as DNA, the CDR3 is TGTGCCAGCAGCCAATCTCGGGGGGCAAGCTACAATGAGCAGTTCTTC.

The chain employs TRBV25-1 and TRBJ1-2, with TRBD1 matching over 12 bases. The trim removed 5 bases at V and 8 bases at J, leaving 6 bases unmatched. The CDR3 length is 14 residues. Germline V gene lookup returns CDR1 MGHDK and CDR2 SYGVNS. In DNA form, the CDR3 reads TGTGCCAGCAGTACGGGACAGGGGGCGCGGGGCTACACCTTC. Protein sequence: CASSTGQGARGYTF.

V gene TRBV15 combines with J gene TRBJ2-7; no definite D call. Germline V CDR1 and CDR2: LNHNV, YYDKDF (reference sequence). The CDR3 is 15 residues long. V was clipped by 0 bases and J by 7 bases, with 16 bases between them. This CDR3 is CATSRDPPAVREQYF. CDR3 nucleotides: TGTGCCACCAGCAGAGACCCCCCTGCGGTAAGGGAGCAGTACTTC.

The rearrangement links TRBV13 to TRBJ1-1; TRBD1 matches 9 bases. From germline, CDR1 is PRHDT and CDR2 FYEKMQ (reference sequence). The CDR3 runs 14 residues. The junction had 6 bases not matched to a gene; V was cut back by 1 base and J by 9 bases. CDR3 coding DNA: TGTGCCAGCAGCTTAGATTGGACAGGGGTGAAAGCTTTCTTT. This gives the protein CASSLDWTGVKAFF.

The chain joins TRBV5-8 to TRBJ1-1, with D perhaps matching TRBD1 (5 bases). CDR1 is SGHTS and CDR2 is YDEGEE in the germline V gene. The CDR3 consists of 15 residues. V was trimmed by 3 bases and J by 0 bases, leaving 12 bases between them. CDR3 nucleotides: TGTGCCAGCAGCTCCCAGGGTTTCATGAACACTGAAGCTTTCTTT. Protein product: CASSSQGFMNTEAFF. Full variable domain (outside the CDR3, taken from reference TRBV5-8 and TRBJ1-1): EAGVTQSPTHLIKTRGQQATLRCSPISGHTSVYWYQQALGLGLQFLLWYDEGEERNRGNFPPRFSGRQFPNYSSELNVNALELEDSALYLCASSSQGFMNTEAFFGQGTRLTVV.

The rearrangement joins TRBV28 to TRBJ2-2; 9 bases map to TRBD1. CDR1 MDHEN and CDR2 SYDVKM come from the germline V gene. The V gene end was trimmed by 6 bases and the J gene end by 4 bases; junction bases not matched to a gene: 15. The length of the CDR3 is 18 residues. This CDR3 reads CASSPYGRGTGSTGELFF. Here the CDR3 DNA reads TGTGCCAGCAGCCCTTATGGGAGAGGGACAGGGTCCACCGGGGAGCTGTTTTTT.

The rearrangement links TRBV4-2 to TRBJ2-2; TRBD2 aligns across 9 bases. The CDR3 runs to 19 residues. Per the germline V gene, CDR1 is LGHNA and CDR2 is YNFKEQ. The trim removed 3 bases at V and 0 bases at J, leaving 11 bases unmatched. The CDR3 DNA sequence: TGTGCCAGCAGCCAGGAGATAGGCAGCGGGGGGCCGAACACCGGGGAGCTGTTTTTT. Its translation: CASSQEIGSGGPNTGELFF.

V and J are TRBV10-3 and TRBJ2-1; 10 bases line up with TRBD1. With V trimmed by 3 bases and J by 0 bases, 8 bases remained unmatched. Germline CDR1 reads ENHRY; CDR2 reads SYGVKD. The CDR3 loop spans 18 amino acids. The CDR3, as DNA: TGTGCCATCAGTGACCCGGGGGACAGGGGAGCCTCCTACAATGAGCAGTTCTTC. This translates into CAISDPGDRGASYNEQFF.

The chain couples TRBV7-9 to TRBJ2-7, with D maybe TRBD2 (6 bases). The germline V gene has CDR1 SEHNR and CDR2 FQNEAQ (reference sequence). The CDR3 runs to 15 residues. Trimming shortened V by 1 base and J by 3 bases, and 13 bases separated the two germline ends. The CDR3 DNA follows: TGTGCCAGCAGCTTAGTCGAATGGGGGGTCTACGAGCAGTACTTC. This gives the protein CASSLVEWGVYEQYF. The full variable domain, completed using reference TRBV7-9 and TRBJ2-7, is DTGVSQNPRHKITKRGQNVTFRCDPISEHNRLYWYRQTLGQGPEFLTYFQNEAQLEKSRLLSDRFSAERPKGSFSTLEIQRTEQGDSAMYLCASSLVEWGVYEQYFGPGTRLTVT.

The chain carries TRBV28 and TRBJ1-5; 7 nucleotides align to TRBD1. The germline CDR1 and CDR2 sequences are MDHEN and SYDVKM. J gave up 4 bases and V 3 bases, and 6 bases lay outside the gene matches. The CDR3 sequence is 15 residues long. The CDR3 loop is CASSLSHRGNQPQHF. The DNA of the CDR3 is TGTGCCAGCAGTTTGTCCCACAGGGGTAATCAGCCCCAGCATTTT.

The J gene is TRBJ2-1, the V gene TRBV25-1, with D possibly matching TRBD2 (5 bases). Germline V gene sequence: CDR1 MGHDK, CDR2 SYGVNS. The V gene lost 5 bases and the J gene lost 10 bases, with 12 bases spanning the gap. The CDR3 runs 12 residues. The CDR3 DNA sequence: TGTGCCAGCAGTCCCGGGGTAGCGGAGCAGTTCTTC. Protein product: CASSPGVAEQFF.

The chain employs TRBV5-1 and TRBJ2-5; 10 nucleotides match TRBD2. The CDR3 is made up of 16 amino acids. Germline lookup yields CDR1 SGHRS and CDR2 YFSETQ. The trim removed 0 bases at V and 4 bases at J, leaving 6 bases unmatched. CDR3 residues: CASSLVPASGGETQYF. The CDR3 DNA reads as TGCGCCAGCAGCTTGGTCCCTGCTAGCGGGGGAGAGACCCAGTACTTC.

The chain employs TRBV6-5 and TRBJ2-7; TRBD2 aligns across 13 bases. V was pared by 2 bases and J by 6 bases, with 1 base of the junction left unmatched. CDR3 length: 14 residues. Germline assignment: CDR1 MNHEY and CDR2 SVGAGI. The CDR3 coding sequence is TGTGCCAGCAGTTACGGACTAGCGGGGGCCGAGCAGTACTTC. This sequence encodes CASSYGLAGAEQYF.

The rearrangement links TRBV18 to TRBJ1-3; tentative D call: TRBD1 (6 bases). Trimming cost V 2 bases and J 6 bases, with 14 bases left between them. The V gene's germline CDR1 is KGHSH and CDR2 LQKENI. CDR3 length: 15 amino acids. For the CDR3, the DNA is TGTGCCAGCTCACCAATCAACAGGGATCTAAACACCATATATTTT. It specifies CASSPINRDLNTIYF.

This clone was found once. The chain combines TRBV3-1 (or the pseudogene TRBV3-2) with TRBJ1-6; TRBD1 might be the D (5 bases). CDR1 is LGHDT, CDR2 YNNKEL, per germline (reference sequence). The germline V and J ends were trimmed by 4 bases and 5 bases, with 9 bases remaining between them. This CDR3 spans 14 amino acids. CDR3 protein: CASSRGADNSPLHF. In DNA form, the CDR3 reads TGTGCCAGCAGCCGTGGGGCGGATAATTCACCCCTCCACTTT.